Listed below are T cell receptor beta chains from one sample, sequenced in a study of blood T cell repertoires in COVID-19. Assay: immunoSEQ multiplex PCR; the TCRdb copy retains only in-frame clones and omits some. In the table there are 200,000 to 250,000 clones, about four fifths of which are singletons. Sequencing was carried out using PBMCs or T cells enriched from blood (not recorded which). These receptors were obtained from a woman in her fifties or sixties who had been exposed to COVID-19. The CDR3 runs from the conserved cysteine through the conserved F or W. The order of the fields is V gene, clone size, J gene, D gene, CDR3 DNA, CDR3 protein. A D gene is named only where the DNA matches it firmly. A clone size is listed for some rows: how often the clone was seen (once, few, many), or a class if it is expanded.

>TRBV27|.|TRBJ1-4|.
TGTGCCAGCAGTACCTCGGGACTGATTAATGAAAAACTGTTTTTT
CASSTSGLINEKLFF
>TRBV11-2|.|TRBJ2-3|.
TGTGCCAGCAGCTTGGTAGGACAGCGCACAGATACGCAGTATTTT
CASSLVGQRTDTQYF
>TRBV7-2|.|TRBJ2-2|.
TGTGCCAGCAGCTTAGGAGGGGGGGCCGGGGAGCTGTTTTTT
CASSLGGGAGELFF
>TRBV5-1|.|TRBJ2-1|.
TGCGCCAGCAGCTTGGATGAGGGTGAGCAGTTCTTC
CASSLDEGEQFF
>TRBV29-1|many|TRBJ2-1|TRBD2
TGCAGCGTTGCGGCTAGCGGGGGGCCCGCCTACAATGAGCAGTTCTTC
CSVAASGGPAYNEQFF
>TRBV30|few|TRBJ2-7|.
TGTGCCTGGAGTGCAATGTACGGGTTCACCTACGAGCAGTACTTC
CAWSAMYGFTYEQYF
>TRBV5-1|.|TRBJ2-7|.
TGCGCCAGCAGCCCGGCCGACAGTTACTACGAGCAGTACTTC
CASSPADSYYEQYF
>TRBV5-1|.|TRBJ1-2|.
TGCGCCAGCAGCTTGGGTGCGGGTTCTGGCTACACCTTC
CASSLGAGSGYTF
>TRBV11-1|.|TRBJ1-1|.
TGTGCCAGCAGTACTGTGAACACTGAAGCTTTCTTT
CASSTVNTEAFF
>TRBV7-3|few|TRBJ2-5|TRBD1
TGTGCCAGCAGCTTGCTGGGACAGGGAGGAGAGACCCAGTACTTC
CASSLLGQGGETQYF
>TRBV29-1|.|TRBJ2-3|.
TGCAGCGTCAACGGACTTACGGCGACAGATACGCAGTATTTT
CSVNGLTATDTQYF
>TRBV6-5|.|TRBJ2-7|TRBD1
TGTGCCAGCAGTTTAACCGGGACAGGGCGCTACGAGCAGTACTTC
CASSLTGTGRYEQYF
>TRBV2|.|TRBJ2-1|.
TGTGCCAGCAGTGCGGAGGCCCGCTCCTACAATGAGCAGTTCTTC
CASSAEARSYNEQFF